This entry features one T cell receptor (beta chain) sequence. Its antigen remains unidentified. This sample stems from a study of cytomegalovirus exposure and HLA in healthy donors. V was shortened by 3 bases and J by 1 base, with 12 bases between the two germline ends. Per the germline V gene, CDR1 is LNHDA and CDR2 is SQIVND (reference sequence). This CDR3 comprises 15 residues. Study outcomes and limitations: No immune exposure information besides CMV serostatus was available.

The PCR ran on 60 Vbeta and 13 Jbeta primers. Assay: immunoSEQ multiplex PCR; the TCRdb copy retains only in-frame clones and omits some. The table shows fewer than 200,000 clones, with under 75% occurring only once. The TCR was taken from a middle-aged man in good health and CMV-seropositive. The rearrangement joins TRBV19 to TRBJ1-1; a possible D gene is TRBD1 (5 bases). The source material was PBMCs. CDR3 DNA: TGTGCCAGTAGTATTCCAGGGCTCGAGAACACTGAAGCTTTCTTT. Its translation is CASSIPGLENTEAFF.